Listed here are 11 T cell receptor beta chains from one sample, sequenced in a study of follicular helper T cells after annual influenza vaccination. TCRdb's copy holds only in-frame clones and misses some; the assay was immunoSEQ multiplex PCR. There are about 11,000 clones in the sample; roughly 82% occur only once, and roughly 0.82% lies in the top ten. The sequencing here drew on CXCR5- memory CD4+ T cells sorted from blood, taken 6 weeks after influenza vaccination. Every receptor here comes from an adult who received the influenza vaccine.

This chain joins TRBV5-8 and TRBJ1-3; D is uncertain. This CDR3 contains 16 residues. The V end lost 0 bases, the J end lost 0 bases, and 10 bases lay between the germline ends. Germline values: CDR1 SGHTS, CDR2 YDEGEE. The CDR3 coding sequence is TGTGCCAGCAGCTTGGAGCCGGGGTTCTCTGGAAACACCATATATTTT. Translation: CASSLEPGFSGNTIYF.

V usage is TRBV6-5 and J usage is TRBJ1-4; D is uncertain. Germline V gene data show CDR1 as MNHEY and CDR2 as SVGAGI. The CDR3 totals 14 residues. Trimming removed 7 bases at V and 0 bases at J, with 9 bases between. The CDR3 is CASTLTATNEKLFF. The CDR3 nucleotides are TGTGCCAGCACCTTAACAGCAACTAATGAAAAACTGTTTTTT.

The J gene is TRBJ2-2, the V gene TRBV9, with D perhaps assigned TRBD1 or TRBD2 (5 bases each). Germline CDR1 reads SGDLS; CDR2 reads YYNGEE. Trimming removed 3 bases from V and 5 bases from J, with 14 bases in between. CDR3 size: 15 residues. The CDR3 sequence: CASSAGTPPTGELFF. DNA for the CDR3: TGTGCCAGCAGCGCCGGGACCCCCCCGACCGGGGAGCTGTTTTTT.

V is TRBV2 and J is TRBJ2-1; no clear D. In germline, CDR1 is SNHLY, CDR2 FYNNEI. This CDR3 has 15 amino acids. With 4 bases removed from V and 1 base from J, the gap between germline ends came to 11 bases. Here the CDR3 DNA reads TGTGCCAGCAGTGCGGAGAAACCTTCCTACAATGAGCAGTTCTTC. Protein: CASSAEKPSYNEQFF.

The chain is built from TRBV18 and TRBJ1-3; maybe TRBD1 (5 bases). Germline CDR1 KGHSH, CDR2 LQKENI. V was shortened by 0 bases and J by 0 bases, with 9 bases between the two germline ends. The CDR3 has 16 amino acids. CDR3 protein: CASSPPVRVSGNTIYF. The CDR3 DNA is TGTGCCAGCTCACCACCGGTCAGGGTCTCTGGAAACACCATATATTTT.

The chain couples TRBV7-2 to TRBJ1-3; unclear D gene. The V end lost 5 bases, the J end lost 0 bases, and 8 bases lay between the germline ends. The CDR3 contains 14 residues. Germline CDR1 and CDR2: SGHTA and FQGNSA. Here the CDR3 reads CASSLSTSGNTIYF. The CDR3 bases are TGTGCCAGCAGCCTCTCCACCTCTGGAAACACCATATATTTT.

V gene TRBV19 combines with J gene TRBJ1-5, with D maybe TRBD1 (5 bases). The CDR3 totals 14 residues. V dropped 8 bases and J dropped 5 bases, with 16 bases sitting between them. Germline CDR1 is LNHDA and CDR2 is SQIVND (reference sequence). Here the CDR3 reads CASGDSGTDQPQHF. DNA of the CDR3: TGTGCCAGTGGGGATTCAGGGACTGATCAGCCCCAGCATTTT.

The chain links TRBV21-1 to TRBJ2-7; the D segment call TRBD2 is taken from the table without a DNA check. TRBV21-1 is an annotated pseudogene. The CDR3 sequence is 15 residues long. The CDR3 bases are TGTGCCAGCAGCCCCCTCCCCCAGGTTGGGGGGGAGCAGTACTTC. Protein: CASSPLPQVGGEQYF.

The J gene is TRBJ2-1, the V gene TRBV7-9; 10 bases align to TRBD2. The CDR3 runs to 15 residues. The germline V gene encodes CDR1 SEHNR and CDR2 FQNEAQ (reference sequence). Trimming cost V 5 bases and J 8 bases; bases outside gene matches: 9. In nucleotides, the CDR3 is TGTGCCAGCAGCCTCAAAGCGGGAGGGCCCGATGAGCAGTTCTTC. This codes for CASSLKAGGPDEQFF.

V and J are TRBV19 and TRBJ1-4; 7 positions agree with TRBD1. Germline V gene lookup returns CDR1 LNHDA and CDR2 SQIVND (reference sequence). This CDR3 is 14 amino acids long. J lost 6 bases, V lost 6 bases, and 7 bases had no gene match. In DNA form, the CDR3 reads TGTGCCAGTAGACCGGACAGGTGGGATGAAAAACTGTTTTTT. As protein: CASRPDRWDEKLFF.

This chain links TRBV7-8 with TRBJ2-4; D might be TRBD1 or TRBD2, each matching 5 bases. V lost 0 bases, J lost 2 bases, and 17 bases lay in between. This CDR3 comprises 18 residues. Germline loops: CDR1 SGHVS, CDR2 FQNEAQ. The CDR3 sequence: CASSLAAGTSSTKNIQYF. The CDR3 DNA sequence: TGTGCCAGCAGCTTAGCGGCAGGGACCTCAAGTACCAAAAACATTCAGTACTTC.